This is a list of T cell receptor beta chains from one sample in a study of shared clonotypes between healthy human individuals. The assay was immunoSEQ multiplex PCR, and TCRdb's table has in-frame clones only and misses some. The profile shows 400,000 to 600,000 clones, about three quarters of them singletons. Source material: PBMCs. All receptors come from a woman in her thirties or forties in good health. Some clones in this sample may be carry-over from other donors' samples. The CDR3 runs from the conserved cysteine through the conserved F or W. The order of the fields is clone size, V gene, D gene, J gene, CDR3 DNA, CDR3 protein. The D gene is left open where the match is weak. The size of a clone is reported for some rows only, either as once, few or many, or as a class for expanded clones.

size: .
V: TRBV6-6
D: .
J: TRBJ2-4
DNA: TGTGCCAGCAGTAAAACAGCGGCCAAAAACATTCAGTACTTC
CDR3: CASSKTAAKNIQYF

size: .
V: TRBV5-1
D: .
J: TRBJ1-2
DNA: TGCGCCAGCAGCCGGGGGCTTAACTATGGCTACACCTTC
CDR3: CASSRGLNYGYTF

size: .
V: TRBV6-6
D: .
J: TRBJ1-2
DNA: TGTGCCAGCACCTCGGGTCCCTATGGCTACACCTTC
CDR3: CASTSGPYGYTF

size: .
V: TRBV10-2
D: TRBD2
J: TRBJ2-7
DNA: TGCGCCACCCGGACTAGCGGATCCTACGAGCAGTACTTC
CDR3: CATRTSGSYEQYF

size: .
V: TRBV28
D: TRBD2
J: TRBJ2-1
DNA: TGTGCCAGCAGTTTTCTAGCGGGAGGGCTCAGGAATGAGCAGTTCTTC
CDR3: CASSFLAGGLRNEQFF

size: .
V: TRBV6-5
D: .
J: TRBJ1-5
DNA: TGTGCCAGCAGTGCTACCGAGAATCAGCCCCAGCATTTT
CDR3: CASSATENQPQHF

size: .
V: TRBV7-9
D: .
J: TRBJ1-3
DNA: TGTGCCAGCAGCTTAGGGACCACTGGAAACACCATATATTTT
CDR3: CASSLGTTGNTIYF

size: .
V: TRBV29-1
D: TRBD2
J: TRBJ2-3
DNA: TGCAGCGTTGAAGGCGGGAGAAGTTCAGATACGCAGTATTTT
CDR3: CSVEGGRSSDTQYF

size: .
V: TRBV19
D: TRBD1
J: TRBJ1-6
DNA: TGTGCCAGTAGTATGTATGGACAGGGGACCATGCCCCTCCACTTT
CDR3: CASSMYGQGTMPLHF

size: .
V: TRBV7-2
D: TRBD1
J: TRBJ1-4
DNA: TGTGCCAGCAGCTTGGGACAGGGGAGTGAAAAACTGTTTTTT
CDR3: CASSLGQGSEKLFF

size: once
V: TRBV18
D: .
J: TRBJ2-2
DNA: TGTGCCAGCTCACCGAGGAACACCGGGGAGCTGTTTTTT
CDR3: CASSPRNTGELFF

size: .
V: TRBV7-2
D: .
J: TRBJ1-2
DNA: TGTGCCAGCAGCTCCCCAACCCCGAGGTCCTATGGCTACACCTTC
CDR3: CASSSPTPRSYGYTF

size: .
V: TRBV19
D: .
J: TRBJ1-4
DNA: TGTGCCAGTAGTATCGGCCTCGAGGAAAAACTGTTTTTT
CDR3: CASSIGLEEKLFF

size: .
V: TRBV30
D: .
J: TRBJ1-6
DNA: TGTGCCTGGAGTGCCTTGCAAGATTCACCCCTCCACTTT
CDR3: CAWSALQDSPLHF

size: .
V: TRBV15
D: .
J: TRBJ1-2
DNA: TGTGCCACCAGCAGAGACAATAACTATGGCTACACCTTC
CDR3: CATSRDNNYGYTF

size: .
V: TRBV7-8
D: TRBD2
J: TRBJ2-1
DNA: TGTGCCAGCAGCTTAAAGACTAGCGGGAGAGGTTGGAGTGAGCAGTTCTTC
CDR3: CASSLKTSGRGWSEQFF

size: .
V: TRBV6-4
D: .
J: TRBJ2-1
DNA: TGTGCCAGCAGTGCCGGAGACCCCTCCTACAATGAGCAGTTCTTC
CDR3: CASSAGDPSYNEQFF

size: .
V: TRBV5-1
D: .
J: TRBJ1-4
DNA: TGCGCCAGCAGTGGGCAGGGAAGGGAAAAACTGTTTTTT
CDR3: CASSGQGREKLFF

size: .
V: TRBV30
D: .
J: TRBJ2-7
DNA: TGTGCCTGGAGTCGGGGGACCAACTACGAGCAGTACTTC
CDR3: CAWSRGTNYEQYF